This T cell receptor (beta chain) was captured by sequencing in a study of blood T cell repertoires in COVID-19. In the original workflow: From reference gene primer amplification, estimates of nucleated cell counts were derived. Measured with immunoSEQ multiplex PCR; TCRdb has only the in-frame clones, and not every one. D and trimming come from the DNA, and the V and J calls and clone size come from that table. The repertoire holds approximately 400,000 clones, with 70% to 90% as singletons. The CDR3 totals 15 residues. V was cut by 1 base and J by 1 base, with 11 bases left in between. In germline, CDR1 is MGHRA, CDR2 YSYEKL.

The chain joins TRBV4-1 to TRBJ2-7, with D possibly being TRBD2 (6 bases). The source material was peripheral blood. The receptor was isolated from a woman in her 50s with COVID-19, enrolled during active disease. CDR3 DNA sequence: TGCGCCAGCAGCCAAGGGGACTTGGGGTCCTACGAGCAGTACTTC. Protein: CASSQGDLGSYEQYF.